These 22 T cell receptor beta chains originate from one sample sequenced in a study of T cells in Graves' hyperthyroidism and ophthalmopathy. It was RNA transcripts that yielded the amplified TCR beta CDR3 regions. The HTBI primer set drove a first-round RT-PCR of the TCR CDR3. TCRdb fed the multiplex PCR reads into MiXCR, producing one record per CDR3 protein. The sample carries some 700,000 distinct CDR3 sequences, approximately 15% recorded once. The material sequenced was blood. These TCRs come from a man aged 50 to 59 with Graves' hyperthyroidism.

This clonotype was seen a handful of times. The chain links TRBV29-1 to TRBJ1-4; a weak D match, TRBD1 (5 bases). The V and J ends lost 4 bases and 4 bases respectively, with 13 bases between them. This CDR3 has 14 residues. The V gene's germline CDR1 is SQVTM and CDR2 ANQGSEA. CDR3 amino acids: CSVGGVLGNEKLFF. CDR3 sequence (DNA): TGCAGCGTTGGGGGGGTACTGGGTAATGAAAAACTGTTTTTT.

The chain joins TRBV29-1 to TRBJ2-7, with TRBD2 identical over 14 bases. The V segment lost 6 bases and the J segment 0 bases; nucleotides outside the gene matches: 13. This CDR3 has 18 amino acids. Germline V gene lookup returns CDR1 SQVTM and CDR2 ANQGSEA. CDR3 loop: CSVAWGTSGSDVSYEQYF. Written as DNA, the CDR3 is TGCAGCGTCGCATGGGGGACTAGCGGGAGCGATGTCTCCTACGAGCAGTACTTC.

CDR3 nucleotide sequence: TGCAGCGGGCGGGACAGGGGGCCCTACAATGAGCAGTTCTTC. Its translation: CSGRDRGPYNEQFF. This chain connects TRBV29-1 to TRBJ2-1, with TRBD1 matching 12 bases. The V gene's germline CDR1 is SQVTM and CDR2 ANQGSEA. V was clipped by 7 bases and J by 2 bases; unmatched bases: 3. The CDR3 runs 14 residues.

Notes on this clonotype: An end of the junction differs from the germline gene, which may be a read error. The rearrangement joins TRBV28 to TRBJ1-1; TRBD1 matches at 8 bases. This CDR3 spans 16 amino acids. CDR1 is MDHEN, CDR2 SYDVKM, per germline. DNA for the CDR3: TGTGCCAGCAGACGGGGTGCCGCAGGGGGCGAGACTGAAACTTTCTTT. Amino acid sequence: CASRRGAAGGETETFF.

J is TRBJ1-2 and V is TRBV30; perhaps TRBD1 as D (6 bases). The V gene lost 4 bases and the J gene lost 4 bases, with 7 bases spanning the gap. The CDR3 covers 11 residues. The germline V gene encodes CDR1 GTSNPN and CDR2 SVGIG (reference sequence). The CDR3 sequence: CAWTGAYGYTF. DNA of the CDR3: TGTGCCTGGACAGGGGCCTATGGCTACACCTTC.

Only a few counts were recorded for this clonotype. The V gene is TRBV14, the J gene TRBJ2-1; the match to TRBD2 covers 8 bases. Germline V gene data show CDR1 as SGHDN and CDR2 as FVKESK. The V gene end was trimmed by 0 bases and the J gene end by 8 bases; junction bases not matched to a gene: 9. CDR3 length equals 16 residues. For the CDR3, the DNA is TGTGCCAGCAGCCAAGATTTCGGGAGGGTCATCTATGAGCAGTTCTTC. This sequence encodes CASSQDFGRVIYEQFF. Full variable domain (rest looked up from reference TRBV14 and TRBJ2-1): EAGVTQFPSHSVIEKGQTVTLRCDPISGHDNLYWYRRVMGKEIKFLLHFVKESKQDESGMPNNRFLAERTGGTYSTLKVQPAELEDSGVYFCASSQDFGRVIYEQFFGPGTRLTVL.

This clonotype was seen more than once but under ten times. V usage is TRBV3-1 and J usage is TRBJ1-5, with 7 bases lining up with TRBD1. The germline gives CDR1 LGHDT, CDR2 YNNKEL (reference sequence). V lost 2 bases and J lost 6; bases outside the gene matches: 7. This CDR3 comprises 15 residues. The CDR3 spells CASSQNRGSGQPQHF. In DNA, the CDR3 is TGTGCCAGCAGCCAAAACAGGGGATCCGGTCAGCCCCAGCATTTT.

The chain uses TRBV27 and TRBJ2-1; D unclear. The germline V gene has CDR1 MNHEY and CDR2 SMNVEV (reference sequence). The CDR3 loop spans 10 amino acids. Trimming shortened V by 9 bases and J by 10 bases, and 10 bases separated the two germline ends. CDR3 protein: CARMSKEQFF. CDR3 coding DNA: TGTGCCAGGATGTCAAAAGAGCAGTTCTTC.

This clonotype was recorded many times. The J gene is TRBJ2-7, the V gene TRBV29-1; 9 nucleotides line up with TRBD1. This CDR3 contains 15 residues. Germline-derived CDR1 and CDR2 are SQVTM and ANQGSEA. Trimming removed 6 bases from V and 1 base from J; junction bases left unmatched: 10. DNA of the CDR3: TGCAGCGTCGGGACCGGGACAGGGCAATCCTACGAGCAGTACTTC. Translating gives CSVGTGTGQSYEQYF.

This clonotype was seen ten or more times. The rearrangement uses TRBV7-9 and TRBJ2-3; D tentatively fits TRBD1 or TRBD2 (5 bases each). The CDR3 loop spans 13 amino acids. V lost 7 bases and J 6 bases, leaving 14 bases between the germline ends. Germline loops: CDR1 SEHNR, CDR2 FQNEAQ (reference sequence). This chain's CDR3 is CASKRDPYDTQYF. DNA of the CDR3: TGTGCCAGCAAGAGGGACCCCTACGATACGCAGTATTTT. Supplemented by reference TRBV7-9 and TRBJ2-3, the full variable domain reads DTGVSQNPRHKITKRGQNVTFRCDPISEHNRLYWYRQTLGQGPEFLTYFQNEAQLEKSRLLSDRFSAERPKGSFSTLEIQRTEQGDSAMYLCASKRDPYDTQYFGPGTRLTVL.

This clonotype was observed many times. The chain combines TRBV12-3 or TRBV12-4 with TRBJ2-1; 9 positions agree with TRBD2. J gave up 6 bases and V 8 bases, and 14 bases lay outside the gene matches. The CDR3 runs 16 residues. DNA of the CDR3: TGTGCCAGCTCTATCTTCGTTGTGCGGGAGGGCAATGAGCAGTTCTTC. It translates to CASSIFVVREGNEQFF.

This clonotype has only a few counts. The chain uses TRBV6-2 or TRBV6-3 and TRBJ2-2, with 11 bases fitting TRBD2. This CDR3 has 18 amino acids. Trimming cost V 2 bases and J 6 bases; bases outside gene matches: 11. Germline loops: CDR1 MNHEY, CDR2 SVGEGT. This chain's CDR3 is CASSYQLSTSGSPGELFF. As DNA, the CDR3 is TGTGCCAGCAGTTACCAACTTTCCACTAGCGGGAGCCCCGGGGAGCTGTTTTTT.

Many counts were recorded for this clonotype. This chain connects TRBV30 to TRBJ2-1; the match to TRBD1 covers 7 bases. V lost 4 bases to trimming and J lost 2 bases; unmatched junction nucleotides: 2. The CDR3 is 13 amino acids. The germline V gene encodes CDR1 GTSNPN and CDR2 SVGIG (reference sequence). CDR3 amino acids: CAWNRGPYNEQFF. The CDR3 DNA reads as TGTGCCTGGAACAGGGGACCCTACAATGAGCAGTTCTTC.

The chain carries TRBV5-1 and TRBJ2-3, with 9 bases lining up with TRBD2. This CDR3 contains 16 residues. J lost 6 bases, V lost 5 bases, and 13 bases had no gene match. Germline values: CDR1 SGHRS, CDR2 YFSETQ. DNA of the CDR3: TGCGCCAGCAGACTCTGGAGTAGCGGGAGTGTCGATACGCAGTATTTT. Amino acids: CASRLWSSGSVDTQYF.

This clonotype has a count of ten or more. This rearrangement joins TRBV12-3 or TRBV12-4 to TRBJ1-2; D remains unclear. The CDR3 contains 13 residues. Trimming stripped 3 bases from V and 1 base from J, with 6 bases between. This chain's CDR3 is CASSFNSNYGYTF. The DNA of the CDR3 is TGTGCCAGCAGTTTTAACAGTAACTATGGCTACACCTTC.

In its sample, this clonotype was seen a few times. This CDR3 is CAWNTGLATRELFF. The CDR3 region has the DNA TGTGCCTGGAATACGGGACTAGCGACCAGGGAGCTGTTTTTT. The chain combines TRBV30 with TRBJ2-2; TRBD2 agrees at 10 bases. This CDR3 comprises 14 residues. Unmatched junction bases numbered 8, after V lost 4 bases and J lost 9 bases. CDR1 is GTSNPN, CDR2 SVGIG, per germline (reference sequence).

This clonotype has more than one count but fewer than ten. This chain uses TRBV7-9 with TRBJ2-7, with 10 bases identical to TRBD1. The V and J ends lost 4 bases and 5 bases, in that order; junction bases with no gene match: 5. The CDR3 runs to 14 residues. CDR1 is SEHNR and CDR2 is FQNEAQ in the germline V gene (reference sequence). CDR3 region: CASSWPGTGDEQYF. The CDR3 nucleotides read TGTGCCAGCAGCTGGCCCGGGACAGGGGACGAGCAGTACTTC.

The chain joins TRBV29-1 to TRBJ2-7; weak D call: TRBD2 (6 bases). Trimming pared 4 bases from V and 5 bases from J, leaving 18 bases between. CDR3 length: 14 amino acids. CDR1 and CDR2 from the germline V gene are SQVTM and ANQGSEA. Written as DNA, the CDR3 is TGCAGCGTTGGGGGGGAGCGGCCACCCCACGAGCAGTACTTC. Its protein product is CSVGGERPPHEQYF.

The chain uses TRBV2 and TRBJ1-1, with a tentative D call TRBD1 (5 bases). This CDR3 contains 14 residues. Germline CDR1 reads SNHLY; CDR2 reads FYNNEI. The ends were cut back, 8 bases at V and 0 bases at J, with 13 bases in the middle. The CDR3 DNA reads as TGTGCCAGCCGGCGCGGAGGGGTGAACACTGAAGCTTTCTTT. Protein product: CASRRGGVNTEAFF.

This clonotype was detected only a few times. The CDR3 spells CASSQPGLSDTQYF. The DNA of the CDR3 is TGCGCCAGCAGCCAACCCGGACTTTCAGATACGCAGTATTTT. The chain recombines TRBV4-1 with TRBJ2-3; weak D call: TRBD2 (5 bases). This CDR3 comprises 14 residues. V lost 2 bases and J 4 bases, leaving 10 bases between the germline ends. Germline loops: CDR1 MGHRA, CDR2 YSYEKL.

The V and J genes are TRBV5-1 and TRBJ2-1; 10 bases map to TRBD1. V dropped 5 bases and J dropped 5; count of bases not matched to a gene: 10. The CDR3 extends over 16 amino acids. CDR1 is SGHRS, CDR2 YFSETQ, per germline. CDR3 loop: CASRQTGGQPHNEQFF. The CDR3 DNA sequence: TGCGCCAGCAGGCAGACAGGGGGCCAACCCCACAATGAGCAGTTCTTC.

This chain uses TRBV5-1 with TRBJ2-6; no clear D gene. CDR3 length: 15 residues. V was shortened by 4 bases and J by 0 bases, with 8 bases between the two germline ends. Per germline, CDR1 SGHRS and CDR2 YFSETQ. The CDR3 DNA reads TGCGCCAGCAGCCCTACAGCCTCTGGGGCCAACGTCCTGACTTTC. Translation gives CASSPTASGANVLTF. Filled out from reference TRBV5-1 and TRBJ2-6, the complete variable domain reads KAGVTQTPRYLIKTRGQQVTLSCSPISGHRSVSWYQQTPGQGLQFLFEYFSETQRNKGNFPGRFSGRQFSNSRSEMNVSTLELGDSALYLCASSPTASGANVLTFGAGSRLTVL.